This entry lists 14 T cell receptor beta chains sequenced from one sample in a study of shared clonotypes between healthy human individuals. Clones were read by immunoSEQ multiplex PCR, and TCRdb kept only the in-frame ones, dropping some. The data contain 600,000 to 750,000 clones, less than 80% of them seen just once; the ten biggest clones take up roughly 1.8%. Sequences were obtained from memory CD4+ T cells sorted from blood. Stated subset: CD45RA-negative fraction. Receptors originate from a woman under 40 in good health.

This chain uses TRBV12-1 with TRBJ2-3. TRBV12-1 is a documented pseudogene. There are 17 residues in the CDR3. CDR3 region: CASSFCPGPRPTDTQYF. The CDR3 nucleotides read TGTGCCAGCAGCTTCTGTCCGGGACCGCGACCCACAGATACGCAGTATTTT.

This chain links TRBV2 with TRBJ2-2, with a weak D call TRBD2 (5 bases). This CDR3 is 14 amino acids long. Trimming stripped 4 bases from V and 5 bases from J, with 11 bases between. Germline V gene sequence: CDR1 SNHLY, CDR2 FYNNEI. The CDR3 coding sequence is TGTGCCAGCAGTGGGCCAACTAGTACCGGGGAGCTGTTTTTT. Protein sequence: CASSGPTSTGELFF.

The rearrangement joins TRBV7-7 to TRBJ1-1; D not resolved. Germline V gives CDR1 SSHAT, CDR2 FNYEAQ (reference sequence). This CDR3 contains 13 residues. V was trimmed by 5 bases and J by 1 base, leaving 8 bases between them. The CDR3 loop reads CASSANTNTEAFF. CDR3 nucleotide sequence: TGTGCCAGCAGCGCCAACACGAACACTGAAGCTTTCTTT.

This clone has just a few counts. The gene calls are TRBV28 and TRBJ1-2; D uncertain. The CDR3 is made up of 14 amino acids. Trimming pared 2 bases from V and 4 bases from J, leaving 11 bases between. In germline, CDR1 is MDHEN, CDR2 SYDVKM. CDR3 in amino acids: CASSLKIRAYGYTF. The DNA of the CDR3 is TGTGCCAGCAGTTTAAAAATCCGGGCCTATGGCTACACCTTC.

The CDR3: CASSQVSRLEGDTQYF. Here the CDR3 DNA reads TGCGCCAGCAGCCAAGTTTCCCGGTTAGAAGGAGATACGCAGTATTTT. This rearrangement joins TRBV4-1 to TRBJ2-3; D ambiguous. Trimming pared 1 base from V and 5 bases from J, leaving 16 bases between. The CDR3 extends over 16 amino acids. Germline CDR1 MGHRA, CDR2 YSYEKL.

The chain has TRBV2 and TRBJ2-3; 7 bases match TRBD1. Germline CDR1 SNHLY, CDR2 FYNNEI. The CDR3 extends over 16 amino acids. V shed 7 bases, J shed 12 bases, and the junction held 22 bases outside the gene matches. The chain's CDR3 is CASNRGGAAGDWPQYF. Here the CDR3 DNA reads TGTGCCAGCAACAGGGGTGGTGCGGCCGGGGATTGGCCTCAGTATTTT.

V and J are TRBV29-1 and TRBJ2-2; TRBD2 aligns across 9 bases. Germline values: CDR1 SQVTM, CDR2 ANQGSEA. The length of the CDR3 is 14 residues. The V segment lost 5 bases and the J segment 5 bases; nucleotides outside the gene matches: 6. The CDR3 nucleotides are TGCAGCGTTAGTAGCGGGAGTATGACCGGGGAGCTGTTTTTT. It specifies CSVSSGSMTGELFF.

CDR3 coding DNA: TGTGCCAGCAGCGTAGCGGTAGCGGGAGGTCGCTCCTACAATGAGCAGTTCTTC. This gives the protein CASSVAVAGGRSYNEQFF. The chain recombines TRBV9 with TRBJ2-1; 10 bases agree with TRBD2. Germline loops: CDR1 SGDLS, CDR2 YYNGEE. V shed 0 bases and J 0 bases; nucleotides not matched to a gene: 6. The CDR3 loop spans 18 amino acids.

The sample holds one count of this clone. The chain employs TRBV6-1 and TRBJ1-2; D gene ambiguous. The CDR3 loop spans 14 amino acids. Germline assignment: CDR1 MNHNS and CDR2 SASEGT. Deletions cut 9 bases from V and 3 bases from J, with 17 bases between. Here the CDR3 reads CASEEAPNHYGYTF. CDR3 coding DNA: TGTGCCAGTGAGGAGGCCCCTAATCACTATGGCTACACCTTC.

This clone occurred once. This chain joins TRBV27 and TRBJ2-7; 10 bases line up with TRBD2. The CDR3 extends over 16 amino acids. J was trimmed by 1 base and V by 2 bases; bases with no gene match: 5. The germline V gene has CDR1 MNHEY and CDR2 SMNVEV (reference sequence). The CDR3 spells CASSLKAGGASYEQYF. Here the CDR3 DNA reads TGTGCCAGCAGTTTAAAAGCGGGAGGGGCTTCCTACGAGCAGTACTTC.

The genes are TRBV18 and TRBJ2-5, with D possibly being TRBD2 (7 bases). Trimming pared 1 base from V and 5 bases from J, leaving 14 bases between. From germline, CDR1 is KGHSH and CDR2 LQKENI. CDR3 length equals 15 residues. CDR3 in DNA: TGTGCCAGCTCACCACAGGGGGGGCGGCAGGAGACCCAGTACTTC. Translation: CASSPQGGRQETQYF.

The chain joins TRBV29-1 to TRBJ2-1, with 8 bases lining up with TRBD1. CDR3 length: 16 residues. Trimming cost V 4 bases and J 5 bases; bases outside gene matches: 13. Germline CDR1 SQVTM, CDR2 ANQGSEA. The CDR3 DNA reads TGCAGCGTTGGGGGGCGGGCAGGGGGCGACGACAATGAGCAGTTCTTC. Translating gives CSVGGRAGGDDNEQFF.

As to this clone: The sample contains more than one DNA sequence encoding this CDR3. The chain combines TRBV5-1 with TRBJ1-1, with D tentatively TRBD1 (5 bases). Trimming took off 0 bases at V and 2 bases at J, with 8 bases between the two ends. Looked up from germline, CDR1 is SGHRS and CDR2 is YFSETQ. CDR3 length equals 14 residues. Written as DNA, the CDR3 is TGCGCCAGCAGCTTGGACACAGGTAACACTGAAGCTTTCTTT. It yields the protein CASSLDTGNTEAFF.

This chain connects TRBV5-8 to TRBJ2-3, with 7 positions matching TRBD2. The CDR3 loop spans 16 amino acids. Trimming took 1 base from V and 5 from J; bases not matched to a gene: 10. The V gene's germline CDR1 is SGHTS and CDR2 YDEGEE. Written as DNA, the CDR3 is TGTGCCAGCAGCTTGATGGGTGTCGGCGGGGGAGATACGCAGTATTTT. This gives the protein CASSLMGVGGGDTQYF.